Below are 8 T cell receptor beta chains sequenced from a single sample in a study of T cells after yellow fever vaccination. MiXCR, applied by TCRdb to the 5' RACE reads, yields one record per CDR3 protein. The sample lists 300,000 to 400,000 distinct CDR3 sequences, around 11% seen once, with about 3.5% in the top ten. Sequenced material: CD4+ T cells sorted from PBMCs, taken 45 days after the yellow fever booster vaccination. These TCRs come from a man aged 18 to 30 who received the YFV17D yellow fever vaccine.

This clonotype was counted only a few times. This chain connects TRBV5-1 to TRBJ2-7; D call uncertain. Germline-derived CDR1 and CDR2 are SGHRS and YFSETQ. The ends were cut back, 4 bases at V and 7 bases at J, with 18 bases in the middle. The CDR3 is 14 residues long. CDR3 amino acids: CASSPGPATREQYF. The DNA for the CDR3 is TGCGCCAGCAGCCCCGGTCCAGCTACGAGGGAGCAGTACTTC.

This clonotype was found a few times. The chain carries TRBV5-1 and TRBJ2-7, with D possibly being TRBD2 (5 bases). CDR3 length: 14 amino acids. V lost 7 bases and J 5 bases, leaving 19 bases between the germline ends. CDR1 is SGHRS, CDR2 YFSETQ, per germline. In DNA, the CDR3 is TGCGCCAGCTTGGAAGGGTCGGGGATCGACGAGCAGTACTTC. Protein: CASLEGSGIDEQYF.

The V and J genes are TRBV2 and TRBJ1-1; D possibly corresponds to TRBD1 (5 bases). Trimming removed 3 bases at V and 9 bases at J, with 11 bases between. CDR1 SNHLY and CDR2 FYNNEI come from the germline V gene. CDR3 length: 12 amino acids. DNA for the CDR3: TGTGCCAGCAGTGAGGAGGGGTCACAAGCTTTCTTT. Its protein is CASSEEGSQAFF.

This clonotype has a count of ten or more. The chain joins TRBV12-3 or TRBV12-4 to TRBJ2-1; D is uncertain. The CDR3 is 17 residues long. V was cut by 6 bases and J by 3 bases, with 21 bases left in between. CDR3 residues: CASRTGGVDRRYNEQFF. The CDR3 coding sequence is TGTGCCAGCAGGACCGGTGGGGTCGACCGGCGCTACAATGAGCAGTTCTTC.

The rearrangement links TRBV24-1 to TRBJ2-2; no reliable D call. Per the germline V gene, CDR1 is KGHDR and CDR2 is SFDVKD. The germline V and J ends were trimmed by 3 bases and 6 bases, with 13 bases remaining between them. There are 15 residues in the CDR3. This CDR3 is CATSDPSNTAGELFF. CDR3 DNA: TGTGCCACCAGTGATCCTTCTAACACCGCCGGGGAGCTGTTTTTT.

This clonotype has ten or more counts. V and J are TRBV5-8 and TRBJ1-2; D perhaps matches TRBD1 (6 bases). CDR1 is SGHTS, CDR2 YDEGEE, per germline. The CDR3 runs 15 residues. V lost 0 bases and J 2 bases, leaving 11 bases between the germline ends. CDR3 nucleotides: TGTGCCAGCAGCTTGGCTGGGGGCGCGAACTATGGCTACACCTTC. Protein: CASSLAGGANYGYTF. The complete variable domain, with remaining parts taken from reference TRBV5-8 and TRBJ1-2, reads EAGVTQSPTHLIKTRGQQATLRCSPISGHTSVYWYQQALGLGLQFLLWYDEGEERNRGNFPPRFSGRQFPNYSSELNVNALELEDSALYLCASSLAGGANYGYTFGSGTRLTVV.

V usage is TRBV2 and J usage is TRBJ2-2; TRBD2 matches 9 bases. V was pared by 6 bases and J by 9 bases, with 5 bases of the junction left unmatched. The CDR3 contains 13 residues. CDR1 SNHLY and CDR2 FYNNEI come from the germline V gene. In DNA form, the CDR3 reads TGTGCCAGCAGGGAGCGGGGGGCCCGGGAGCTGTTTTTT. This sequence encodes CASRERGARELFF.

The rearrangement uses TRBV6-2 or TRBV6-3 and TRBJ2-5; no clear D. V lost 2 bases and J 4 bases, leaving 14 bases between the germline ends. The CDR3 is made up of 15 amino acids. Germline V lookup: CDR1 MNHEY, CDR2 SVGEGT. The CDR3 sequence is CASSYGVALGETQYF. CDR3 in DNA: TGTGCCAGCAGTTACGGGGTAGCCTTAGGAGAGACCCAGTACTTC.